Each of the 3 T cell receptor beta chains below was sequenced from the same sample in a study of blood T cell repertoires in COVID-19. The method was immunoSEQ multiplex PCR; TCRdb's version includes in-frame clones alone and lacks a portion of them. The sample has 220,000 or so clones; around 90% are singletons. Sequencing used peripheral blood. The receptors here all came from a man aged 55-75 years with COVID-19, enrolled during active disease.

The CDR3 bases are TGTGCCAGCCTTCTCCTAGCGGGGGCTACCAACGAGCAGTACTTC. Its translation is CASLLLAGATNEQYF. The chain links TRBV6-5 to TRBJ2-7, with TRBD2 identical over 10 bases. The V segment lost 8 bases and the J segment 5 bases; nucleotides outside the gene matches: 12. The CDR3 is made up of 15 amino acids. CDR1 and CDR2 from the germline V gene are MNHEY and SVGAGI.

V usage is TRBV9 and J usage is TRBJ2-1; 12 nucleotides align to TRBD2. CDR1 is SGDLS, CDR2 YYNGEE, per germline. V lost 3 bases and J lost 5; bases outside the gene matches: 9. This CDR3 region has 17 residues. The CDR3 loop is CASSGPILAGGDNEQFF. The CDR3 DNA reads TGTGCCAGCAGCGGGCCTATACTAGCGGGAGGAGACAATGAGCAGTTCTTC.

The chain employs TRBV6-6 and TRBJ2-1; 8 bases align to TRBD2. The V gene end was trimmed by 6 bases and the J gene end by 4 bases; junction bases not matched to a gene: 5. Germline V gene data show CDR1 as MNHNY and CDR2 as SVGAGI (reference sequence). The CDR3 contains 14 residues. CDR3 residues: CASRNSGIYNEQFF. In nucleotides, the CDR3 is TGTGCCAGCAGAAATAGCGGGATTTACAATGAGCAGTTCTTC.